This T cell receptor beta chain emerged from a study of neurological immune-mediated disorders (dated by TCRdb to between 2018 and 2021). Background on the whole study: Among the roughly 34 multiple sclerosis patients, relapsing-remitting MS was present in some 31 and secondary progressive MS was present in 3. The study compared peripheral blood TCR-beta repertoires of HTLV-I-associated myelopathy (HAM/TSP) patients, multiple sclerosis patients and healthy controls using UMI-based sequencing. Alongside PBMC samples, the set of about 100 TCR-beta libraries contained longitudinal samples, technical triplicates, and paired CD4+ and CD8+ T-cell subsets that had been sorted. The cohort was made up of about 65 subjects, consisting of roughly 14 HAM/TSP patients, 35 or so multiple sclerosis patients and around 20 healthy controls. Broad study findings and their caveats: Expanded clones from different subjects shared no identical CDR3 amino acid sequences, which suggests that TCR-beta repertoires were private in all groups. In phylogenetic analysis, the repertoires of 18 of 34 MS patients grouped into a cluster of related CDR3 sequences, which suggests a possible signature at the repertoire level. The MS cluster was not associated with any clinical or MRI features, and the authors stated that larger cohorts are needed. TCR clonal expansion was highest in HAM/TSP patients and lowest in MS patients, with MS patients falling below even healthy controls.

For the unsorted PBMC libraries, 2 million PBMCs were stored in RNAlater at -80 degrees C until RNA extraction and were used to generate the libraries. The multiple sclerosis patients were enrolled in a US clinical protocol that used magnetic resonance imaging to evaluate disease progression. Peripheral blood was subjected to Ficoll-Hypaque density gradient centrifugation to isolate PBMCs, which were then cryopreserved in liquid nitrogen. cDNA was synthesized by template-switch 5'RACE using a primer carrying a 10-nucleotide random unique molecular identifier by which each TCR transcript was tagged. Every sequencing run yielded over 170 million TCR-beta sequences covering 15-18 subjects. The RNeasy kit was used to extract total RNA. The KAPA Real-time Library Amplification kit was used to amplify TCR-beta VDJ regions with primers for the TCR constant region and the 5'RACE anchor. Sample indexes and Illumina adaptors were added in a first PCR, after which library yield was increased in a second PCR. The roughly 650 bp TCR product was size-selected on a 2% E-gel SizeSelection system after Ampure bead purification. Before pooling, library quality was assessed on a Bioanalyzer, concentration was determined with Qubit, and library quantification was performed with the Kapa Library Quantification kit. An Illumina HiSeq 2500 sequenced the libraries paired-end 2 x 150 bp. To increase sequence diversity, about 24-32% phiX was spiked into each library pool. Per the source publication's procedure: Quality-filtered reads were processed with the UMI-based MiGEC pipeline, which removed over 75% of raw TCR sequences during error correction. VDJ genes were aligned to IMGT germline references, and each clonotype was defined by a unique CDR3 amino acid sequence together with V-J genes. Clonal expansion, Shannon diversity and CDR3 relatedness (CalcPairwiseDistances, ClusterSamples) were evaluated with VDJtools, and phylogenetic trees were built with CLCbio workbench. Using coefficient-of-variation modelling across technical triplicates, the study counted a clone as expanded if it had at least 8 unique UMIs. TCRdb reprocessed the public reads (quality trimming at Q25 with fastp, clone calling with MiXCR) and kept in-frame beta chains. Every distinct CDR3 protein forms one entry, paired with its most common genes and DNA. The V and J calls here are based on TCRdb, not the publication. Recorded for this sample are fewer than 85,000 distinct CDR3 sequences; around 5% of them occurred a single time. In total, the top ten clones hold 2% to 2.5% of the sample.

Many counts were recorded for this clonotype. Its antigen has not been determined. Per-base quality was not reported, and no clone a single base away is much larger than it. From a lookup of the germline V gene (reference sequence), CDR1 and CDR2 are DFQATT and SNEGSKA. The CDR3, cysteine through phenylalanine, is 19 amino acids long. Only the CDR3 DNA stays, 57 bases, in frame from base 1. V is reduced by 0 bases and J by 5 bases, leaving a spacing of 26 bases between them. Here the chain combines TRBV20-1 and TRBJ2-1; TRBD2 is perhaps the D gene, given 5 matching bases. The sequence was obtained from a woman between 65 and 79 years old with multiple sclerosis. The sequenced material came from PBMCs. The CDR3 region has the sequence CSARDGVRRGGRTHNEQFF. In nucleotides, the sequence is TGCAGTGCTAGAGATGGGGTTAGGCGCGGAGGTAGAACCCACAATGAGCAGTTCTTC.